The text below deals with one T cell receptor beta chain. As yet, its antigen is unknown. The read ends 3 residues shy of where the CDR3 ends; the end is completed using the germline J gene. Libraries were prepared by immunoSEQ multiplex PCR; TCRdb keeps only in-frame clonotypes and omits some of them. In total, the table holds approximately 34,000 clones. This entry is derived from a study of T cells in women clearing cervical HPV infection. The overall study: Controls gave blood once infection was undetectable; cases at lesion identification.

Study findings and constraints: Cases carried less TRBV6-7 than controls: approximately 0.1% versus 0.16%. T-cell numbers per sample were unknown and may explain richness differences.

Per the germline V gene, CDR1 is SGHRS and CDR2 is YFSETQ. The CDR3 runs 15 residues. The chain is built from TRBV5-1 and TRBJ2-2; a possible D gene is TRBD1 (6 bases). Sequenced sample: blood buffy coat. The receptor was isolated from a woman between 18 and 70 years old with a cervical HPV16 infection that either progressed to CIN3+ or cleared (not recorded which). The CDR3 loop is CASSLKGDGNSPLFF. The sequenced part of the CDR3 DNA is TGCGCCAGCAGCTTGAAGGGGGACGGTAATTCACCG.